The next 18 T cell receptor beta chains were all read from a single sample in a study of CD4+ T cells in melanoma. Method: immunoSEQ multiplex PCR; TCRdb's copy keeps in-frame clones and lacks some. Among under 10,000 clones listed, around 70% were seen once. Input material: cells from a culture (not recorded whether cultured in vitro). The receptors stem from a human donor with melanoma.

The J gene is TRBJ2-2, the V gene TRBV11-3; no clear D. Trimming shortened V by 1 base and J by 6 bases, and 3 bases separated the two germline ends. The germline V gene has CDR1 SGHNT and CDR2 YENEEA. The CDR3 covers 12 residues. CDR3 in amino acids: CASSLAAGELFF. The CDR3 nucleotides are TGTGCCAGCAGCTTAGCGGCCGGGGAGCTGTTTTTT.

J is TRBJ1-1 and V is TRBV6-1; no firm D call. V lost 1 base, J lost 4 bases, and 7 bases lay in between. This CDR3 comprises 13 residues. Germline CDR1 MNHNS, CDR2 SASEGT. CDR3 DNA: TGTGCCAGCAGTGAAGTCCGGGGCACTGAAGCTTTCTTT. It yields the protein CASSEVRGTEAFF.

This chain joins TRBV19 and TRBJ2-1, with 7 bases that match TRBD2. This CDR3 is built from 14 residues. In germline, CDR1 is LNHDA, CDR2 SQIVND (reference sequence). The trim removed 5 bases at V and 4 bases at J, leaving 5 bases unmatched. This CDR3 is CASSVRGYYNEQFF. In DNA form, the CDR3 reads TGTGCCAGTAGTGTGCGGGGGTATTACAATGAGCAGTTCTTC.

A few counts support this clone. The rearrangement links TRBV4-1 to TRBJ1-4, with D tentatively TRBD1 (6 bases). The germline V and J ends were trimmed by 6 bases and 2 bases, with 13 bases remaining between them. From germline, CDR1 is MGHRA and CDR2 YSYEKL. The CDR3 consists of 15 residues. This CDR3 is CASSLWGRTNEKLFF. Here the CDR3 DNA reads TGCGCCAGCAGTCTCTGGGGGCGGACTAATGAAAAACTGTTTTTT.

The chain has TRBV15 and TRBJ2-3, with 8 bases identical to TRBD2. Trimming removed 0 bases from V and 4 bases from J; junction bases left unmatched: 9. CDR1 is LNHNV and CDR2 is YYDKDF in the germline V gene (reference sequence). CDR3 length equals 17 residues. CDR3 protein: CATSRDKPAGAADTQYF. Written as DNA, the CDR3 is TGTGCCACCAGCAGAGATAAGCCAGCGGGGGCTGCAGATACGCAGTATTTT.

The rearrangement links TRBV10-2 to TRBJ2-1; 14 bases are shared with TRBD2. The V segment lost 6 bases and the J segment 6 bases; nucleotides outside the gene matches: 4. Germline V gives CDR1 WSHSY, CDR2 SAAADI. The CDR3 extends over 15 amino acids. The CDR3 DNA is TGCGCCAGCAGGGGACTAGCGGGGGCCATCAATGAGCAGTTCTTC. It translates to CASRGLAGAINEQFF.

The chain joins TRBV13 to TRBJ2-5; 10 positions match TRBD2. CDR3 size: 15 residues. CDR1 and CDR2 from the germline V gene are PRHDT and FYEKMQ (reference sequence). Trimming took 2 bases from V and 3 from J; bases not matched to a gene: 3. CDR3 nucleotides: TGTGCCAGCAGCTTACGAAGCGGGGGGGAAGAGACCCAGTACTTC. This codes for CASSLRSGGEETQYF.

This clone was seen more than once but under ten times. The chain employs TRBV12-3 or TRBV12-4 and TRBJ1-2; D is perhaps TRBD1 (5 bases). This CDR3 is built from 13 residues. The V and J ends lost 6 bases and 4 bases respectively, with 12 bases between them. CDR3 nucleotide sequence: TGTGCCAGCAGGCCCAGGGACCTCTATGGCTACACCTTC. This translates into CASRPRDLYGYTF.

The count of this clone is one. The gene calls are TRBV29-1 and TRBJ2-5; 8 positions agree with TRBD1. Germline V gene sequence: CDR1 SQVTM, CDR2 ANQGSEA. The CDR3 runs 11 residues. V dropped 6 bases and J dropped 5; count of bases not matched to a gene: 2. The CDR3 spells CSVNRGETQYF. For the CDR3, the DNA is TGCAGCGTGAACAGGGGGGAGACCCAGTACTTC.

Notes on this clone: The same CDR3 arises from other DNA sequences in this sample as well. V is TRBV4-1 and J is TRBJ1-6; tentative D call: TRBD1 (6 bases). The V gene's germline CDR1 is MGHRA and CDR2 YSYEKL. The CDR3 extends over 14 amino acids. V dropped 1 base and J dropped 10 bases, with 11 bases sitting between them. The DNA for the CDR3 is TGCGCCAGCAGCCAAGCGGGGGGCGGATCACCCCTCCACTTT. Translating it yields CASSQAGGGSPLHF.

The genes are TRBV23-1 and TRBJ1-1, with 7 nucleotides matching TRBD1. TRBV23-1 is known as an ORF, though its function is uncertain. The CDR3 totals 15 residues. V gave up 8 bases and J gave up 1 base; unmatched junction bases: 10. The CDR3 coding sequence is TGCGCCAGCGATCGCAGGGGGATCGGGAACACTGAAGCTTTCTTT. This translates into CASDRRGIGNTEAFF.

In this sample, this clone is medium-sized. The chain links TRBV15 to TRBJ1-4; the match to TRBD1 covers 8 bases. Germline V gives CDR1 LNHNV, CDR2 YYDKDF (reference sequence). With 1 base clipped from V and 6 bases from J, the junction kept 4 bases outside the gene matches. The CDR3 runs 15 residues. The DNA of the CDR3 is TGTGCCACCAGCAGAGTAACAGGGGGTTATGAAAAACTGTTTTTT. Protein: CATSRVTGGYEKLFF. Looking up the rest from reference TRBV15 and TRBJ1-4 gives the full variable domain: DAMVIQNPRYQVTQFGKPVTLSCSQTLNHNVMYWYQQKSSQAPKLLFHYYDKDFNNEADTPDNFQSRRPNTSFCFLDIRSPGLGDTAMYLCATSRVTGGYEKLFFGSGTQLSVL.

In DNA, the CDR3 is TGTGCCAGCAGTGAAGATAGTCGGGGGGACTACAATGAGCAGTTCTTC. This codes for CASSEDSRGDYNEQFF. The rearrangement joins TRBV2 to TRBJ2-1; 7 bases are a match to TRBD2. V lost 1 base and J lost 3; bases outside the gene matches: 6. The CDR3 length is 16 residues. Looked up from germline, CDR1 is SNHLY and CDR2 is FYNNEI. Using reference TRBV2 and TRBJ2-1 for the parts outside the CDR3, the full variable domain is EPEVTQTPSHQVTQMGQEVILRCVPISNHLYFYWYRQILGQKVEFLVSFYNNEISEKSEIFDDQFSVERPDGSNFTLKIRSTKLEDSAMYFCASSEDSRGDYNEQFFGPGTRLTVL.

V gene TRBV27 combines with J gene TRBJ2-7; D may match TRBD1 or TRBD2 (5 bases each). The CDR3 consists of 15 residues. The V gene's germline CDR1 is MNHEY and CDR2 SMNVEV (reference sequence). V lost 2 bases to trimming and J lost 6 bases, with 17 bases between them. The CDR3 DNA is TGTGCCAGCAGTTTAAATGGGGGTCAGGCGGTCGAGCAGTACTTC. This gives the protein CASSLNGGQAVEQYF.

V is TRBV5-5 and J is TRBJ1-5; no firm D call. This CDR3 has 15 amino acids. V lost 0 bases to trimming and J lost 4 bases, with 11 bases between them. CDR1 is SGHKS, CDR2 YYEKEE, per germline (reference sequence). The CDR3 protein is CASSLDEGRNQPQHF. In DNA form, the CDR3 reads TGTGCCAGCAGCTTGGATGAGGGAAGGAATCAGCCCCAGCATTTT.

The rearrangement joins TRBV3-1 (or the pseudogene TRBV3-2) to TRBJ1-2; D is ambiguous. V lost 0 bases to trimming and J lost 2 bases, with 16 bases between them. This CDR3 spans 17 amino acids. Germline lookup yields CDR1 LGHDT and CDR2 YNNKEL (reference sequence). The chain's CDR3 is CASSQENLWAGNYGYTF. As DNA, the CDR3 is TGTGCCAGCAGCCAAGAAAACCTGTGGGCGGGAAACTATGGCTACACCTTC.

The chain employs TRBV6-5 and TRBJ1-4; 9 positions agree with TRBD1. V was clipped by 5 bases and J by 10 bases; unmatched bases: 8. The CDR3 runs to 14 residues. CDR1 and CDR2 from the germline V gene are MNHEY and SVGAGI. CDR3 in amino acids: CASSSDRGSGKLFF. The CDR3, as DNA: TGTGCCAGCAGTAGTGACAGGGGGAGCGGAAAACTGTTTTTT.

The CDR3 region has the DNA TGCGCCAGCATCCCGGTCGGTAGCAATCAGCCCCAGCATTTT. Residues: CASIPVGSNQPQHF. The chain joins TRBV5-1 to TRBJ1-5, with D unresolved. Germline V lookup: CDR1 SGHRS, CDR2 YFSETQ. Trimming left V 6 bases short and J 0 bases short, with 10 bases between. The CDR3 sequence is 14 residues long.